This T cell receptor (beta chain) was found in a study of coeliac disease. Study summary: Each coeliac patient was active, refractory type I, or diet-controlled. General study findings and limits: The authors considered this approach unsuitable for unbiased detection of gliadin-specific T cells. Published gliadin-specific TRB sequences appeared in 9 of 18 coeliac samples, 1 of 6 controls. Largely private TRB repertoires meant most sequences were sample-unique.

The CDR3 spans 16 residues. The germline gives CDR1 MNHGY, CDR2 SVAAGI. Germline trimming cut 3 bases from V and 4 bases from J; bases unmatched to any gene: 6. Here immunoSEQ multiplex PCR was the method, and the copy in TCRdb shows in-frame clones only, minus some. Of over 2,000 clones listed, 60% to 70% are singletons. Remarks on this clone: No antigen is known for it.

This sequence joins TRBV6-9 and TRBJ2-2; 9 nucleotides line up with TRBD2. The sequence was collected from a woman aged 25 to 39 with active celiac disease. The sample comprised lamina propria lymphocytes from the gut. CDR3 in amino acids: CASSYSGGRATGELFF. CDR3 DNA sequence: TGTGCCAGCAGTTACTCGGGCGGGAGGGCCACCGGGGAGCTGTTTTTT.